This passage covers 12 T cell receptor beta chains from one sample sequenced in a study of blood T cell repertoires in COVID-19. Measured with immunoSEQ multiplex PCR; TCRdb has only the in-frame clones, and not every one. The table has about 130,000 clones, 80% to 90% seen once. Sequenced material: PBMCs or T cells enriched from blood (not recorded which). Receptors originate from a man between 45 and 60 years old who had recovered from COVID-19.

The sample holds a few counts of this clone. V is TRBV2 and J is TRBJ1-1; D unresolved. V was clipped by 6 bases and J by 3 bases, with 17 bases between them. Germline CDR1 reads SNHLY; CDR2 reads FYNNEI. CDR3 size: 15 residues. The CDR3 region has the DNA TGTGCCAGCAGGGAGCGGAGAGGCGGGCACACTGAAGCTTTCTTT. Translated: CASRERRGGHTEAFF.

This sequence joins TRBV18 and TRBJ2-3; 7 bases are shared with TRBD2. The CDR3 is 15 residues long. Germline CDR1 reads KGHSH; CDR2 reads LQKENI. V lost 6 bases to trimming and J lost 2 bases; unmatched junction nucleotides: 8. The CDR3 DNA reads TGTGCCAGCTCGCCCCCGGCGGGAGCCACAGATACGCAGTATTTT. It yields the protein CASSPPAGATDTQYF.

The chain couples TRBV30 to TRBJ1-1; D is unclear. CDR3 size: 13 residues. Trimming took 0 bases from V and 1 from J, leaving 6 bases between them. Per germline, CDR1 GTSNPN and CDR2 SVGIG (reference sequence). The CDR3, as DNA: TGTGCCTGGAGTGTAACCAGGAACACTGAAGCTTTCTTT. Translation: CAWSVTRNTEAFF.

The genes are TRBV6-6 and TRBJ1-3; no clear D. The CDR3 runs 16 residues. Germline V gene sequence: CDR1 MNHNY, CDR2 SVGAGI (reference sequence). Trimming left V 5 bases short and J 0 bases short, with 14 bases between. CDR3 loop: CASSKNTASSGNTIYF. Here the CDR3 DNA reads TGTGCCAGCAGTAAAAATACAGCCAGCTCTGGAAACACCATATATTTT.

This rearrangement joins TRBV4-3 to TRBJ1-2; D might be TRBD1 (5 bases). Trimming cost V 0 bases and J 3 bases, with 17 bases left between them. CDR3 size: 17 residues. Germline CDR1 and CDR2: LGHNA and YSLEER. CDR3 sequence (DNA): TGCGCCAGCAGCCAAGATCCGGGGGAAGGGTTGCACTATGGCTACACCTTC. Its protein product is CASSQDPGEGLHYGYTF.

CDR3 loop: CASTLNPGTYAYEQYF. The CDR3 coding sequence is TGTGCCAGCACCCTAAATCCCGGGACATATGCATACGAGCAGTACTTC. The chain carries TRBV28 and TRBJ2-7; D is perhaps TRBD1 (6 bases). CDR3 size: 16 residues. The germline V and J ends were trimmed by 7 bases and 4 bases, with 23 bases remaining between them. From germline, CDR1 is MDHEN and CDR2 SYDVKM.

This chain joins TRBV11-2 and TRBJ2-2; the match to TRBD1 covers 10 bases. V was pared by 5 bases and J by 4 bases, with 10 bases of the junction left unmatched. CDR1 SGHAT and CDR2 FQNNGV come from the germline V gene. The CDR3 length is 17 residues. This chain's CDR3 is CASSVPPGQGITGELFF. The CDR3 bases are TGTGCCAGCAGCGTACCTCCGGGACAGGGGATCACCGGGGAGCTGTTTTTT.

The chain carries TRBV30 and TRBJ1-5, with no clear D. V lost 8 bases to trimming and J lost 0 bases, with 11 bases between them. There are 13 residues in the CDR3. CDR1 is GTSNPN, CDR2 SVGIG, per germline (reference sequence). CDR3 region: CAGNTDSNQPQHF. CDR3 DNA: TGTGCCGGGAACACAGATAGCAATCAGCCCCAGCATTTT. Variable domain in full (rest from reference TRBV30 and TRBJ1-5): SQTIHQWPATLVQPVGSPLSLECTVEGTSNPNLYWYRQAAGRGLQLLFYSVGIGQISSEVPQNLSASRPQDRQFILSSKKLLLSDSGFYLCAGNTDSNQPQHFGDGTRLSIL.

The rearrangement links TRBV7-3 to TRBJ2-3; D is possibly TRBD2 (5 bases). The CDR3 loop spans 14 amino acids. CDR1 SGHTA and CDR2 FQGTGA come from the germline V gene. V was trimmed by 0 bases and J by 6 bases, leaving 10 bases between them. In DNA, the CDR3 is TGTGCCAGCAGCTTAACGGGAGCCCCCGATACGCAGTATTTT. Protein: CASSLTGAPDTQYF. The full variable domain, with the rest looked up from reference TRBV7-3 and TRBJ2-3, is GAGVSQTPSNKVTEKGKYVELRCDPISGHTALYWYRQSLGQGPEFLIYFQGTGAADDSGLPNDRFFAVRPEGSVSTLKIQRTERGDSAVYLCASSLTGAPDTQYFGPGTRLTVL.

This clone was observed a handful of times. This sample also contains other DNA sequences that code for the same CDR3. The chain carries TRBV2 and TRBJ1-4; 7 bases fit TRBD1. The CDR3 has 13 amino acids. CDR1 is SNHLY, CDR2 FYNNEI, per germline. Losses at the gene ends were 4 bases for V and 4 bases for J; bases not matched to a gene: 0. This CDR3 reads CASSGQGNEKLFF. The CDR3 nucleotides read TGTGCCAGCAGTGGACAGGGTAATGAAAAACTGTTTTTT.

The CDR3 coding sequence is TGCAGTGCCAGAAAGCAAGTCCAAACGTACTTC. Its protein product is CSARKQVQTYF. The genes are TRBV20-1 and TRBJ2-7; D call uncertain. Trimming shortened V by 6 bases and J by 12 bases, and 18 bases separated the two germline ends. The CDR3 contains 11 residues. Per the germline V gene, CDR1 is DFQATT and CDR2 is SNEGSKA (reference sequence).

This clone occurred once. The rearrangement uses TRBV27 and TRBJ1-1, with 12 nucleotides matching TRBD1. V was clipped by 5 bases and J by 0 bases; unmatched bases: 10. The CDR3 extends over 18 amino acids. CDR1 and CDR2 from the germline V gene are MNHEY and SMNVEV (reference sequence). The DNA for the CDR3 is TGTGCCAGCAGTCCTACACGGGACAGGGGGCCGTTGAACACTGAAGCTTTCTTT. Translating gives CASSPTRDRGPLNTEAFF.